This TCR beta chain originates from a study of shared clonotypes between healthy human individuals (dated by TCRdb to the early 2020s). A note on the overall study: The cohort included three men and a couple of women between 18 and 49 years of age. To estimate repertoire size and how much clonotypes are shared between individuals, the study performed deep sequencing of blood TCR repertoires from about 5 healthy adults. For each donor, CD4 naive and CD4 memory were each given three plates, CD8 naive was given two plates, and CD8 memory was given one plate. Each donor's leukapheresis produced roughly between roughly 0.94 and 9.5 billion PBMCs. To increase sequencing depth and limit assay-specific biases, different laboratories used diverse techniques to prepare libraries and sequence TCR repertoires.

Healthy HIV-negative adults with no recently reported acute infections or vaccinations were included as donors. Every donor was a Caucasian adult living in Nashville, Tennessee, USA. CD4+ T cells were enriched by magnetic negative selection, after which naive cells were positively selected on CD45RA and the negative fraction was taken as the memory subset. After blood collection by leukapheresis, PBMCs were isolated using Ficoll-Histopaque density gradient centrifugation and then cryopreserved in the vapor phase of liquid nitrogen. Purity and quantity of every magnetically sorted T cell population were checked by analytical flow cytometry. Genomic DNA was isolated from every sorted fraction and measured by UV absorbance on a Nanodrop 2000c. Using the deep immunoSEQ assay, multiplex PCR amplified TCR CDR3 regions from genomic DNA. Genomic DNA extracted from each cell subset was distributed evenly over all wells of several immunoSEQ 96-well plates, and each plate served as one replicate. For sorted subsets, around 200 ng genomic DNA, equal to 25,000 to 35,000 T cell genomes, was loaded into each replicate PCR. The purified libraries were quantified using a Qubit 3.0 fluorometer, sized with a Bioanalyzer 2100, and then quantified again using the KAPA Library Quantification kit. Each immunoSEQ 96-well plate was sequenced on its own single-read 150-cycle Illumina NextSeq 550 flow cell. In the source study's methods: Because the immunoSEQ output held only junctional sequences and lacked quality scores, the filtering could not match the filtering applied to full-length reads. Sequences were annotated with PyIR, a Python wrapper for IgBLAST v1.9, and V/J genes and CDR3 were assigned using IMGT germline references. Any read was removed if the V/J assignment was weak (E-value above 1e-6), the CDR3 was missing, or the read contained stop codons, out-of-frame junctions, or ambiguous translated residues. V3J clonotypes were defined as sequences sharing an identical inferred V gene, J gene, and CDR3 amino acid sequence. To compute the percentage overlap between repertoires, the number of shared unique clonotypes was divided by the size of the smaller repertoire. Repertoire richness was assessed with RTK rarefaction, the Chao1 estimator, and Recon v2.1 estimates of unobserved clonotypes. Generation probabilities were computed with OLGA for all TCRbeta clonotypes obtained by the gDNA method from a few donors. The source is immuneACCESS, and TCRdb retained only in-frame sequences with V and J called. Part of the clones is not carried over; for the studies checked, unresolved V genes explain less than half of this, and the remainder is unexplained. The D gene and trimming were derived from the DNA, and the V and J assignments and clone size from that table. The sample contains about 2.4 million clones, approximately 94% of them found a single time. The biggest ten clones account for 0.35% to 0.45% of the sample.

There are 14 amino acids in the CDR3, from cysteine to phenylalanine inclusive. Of the read, only the CDR3 DNA is kept; its 42 bases are in frame from base 1. V was cut back by 0 bases and J by 2 bases, leaving a gap of 6 bases between them. The CDR1 and CDR2 encoded by the germline V gene are SGHTA and FQGNSA. To note about this clone: Its antigen remains unidentified. The input lacks base qualities; no much larger clone sits a single base away.

The investigation overall reported the following: Higher generation probabilities were observed for clonotypes shared by all four sorted-subset donors than for non-shared clonotypes. The small number of donors limited the genetic and exposure-history diversity represented. Incomplete sequencing was indicated by rarefaction of sorted-subset datasets, despite the large sequencing depth. Naive subsets generally had larger estimated clonotype richness than memory subsets. Pairwise subsampling indicated that sequencing depth was expected to affect the degree of clonotype sharing among donors. Only blood was sampled, and tissue TCR repertoires likely differ from those in blood. Across four donors, around 5% of naive CD4, roughly 3.5% of naive CD8, under 2.5% of memory CD4, and approximately 0.42% of memory CD8 clonotypes were shared.

This TCR was sampled from a man younger than 30 in good health. Some clones in this sample may be carry-over from other donors' samples. The sequenced sample was naive CD4+ T cells from PBMCs. The label giving this sample's cell subset or site can be read as: CD45RA+ positively selected. Rearrangement joined TRBV7-2 to TRBJ2-3, with the D segment identity uncertain. The CDR3 is CASSLAWVTDTQYF. The DNA sequence follows: TGTGCCAGCAGCTTAGCGTGGGTCACAGATACGCAGTATTTT. The CDR3 plus the reference TRBV7-2 and TRBJ2-3 genes for the other parts give the full variable domain: GAGVSQSPSNKVTEKGKDVELRCDPISGHTALYWYRQSLGQGLEFLIYFQGNSAPDKSGLPSDRFSAERTGGSVSTLTIQRTQQEDSAVYLCASSLAWVTDTQYFGPGTRLTVL.